The clone carrying this TCR beta chain has more than one count but fewer than ten. Antigen specificity is unknown. These data come from a study of CD8 T cells in ankylosing spondylitis. Points from the study as a whole: Apparently characteristic of ankylosing spondylitis blood was a TCR beta motif (about eight highly homologous variants).

In making TCR beta libraries, quantitative 5'-RACE with molecular barcodes was used. TCRdb reanalysed the 5' RACE reads using MiXCR and keeps one entry per CDR3 protein. This sample has about 500,000 distinct CDR3 sequences; roughly 13% occur once, and the top ten carry almost 7%. CDR1 and CDR2 (germline): SQVTM, ANQGSEA. V was pared by 4 bases and J by 6 bases, with 10 bases between. This CDR3 comprises 12 residues. Specimen: blood, either unsorted or a sorted T cell fraction (not recorded which). This clonotype was sampled from a male donor with ankylosing spondylitis. The chain couples TRBV29-1 to TRBJ2-1; a weak D match, TRBD1 (5 bases). The CDR3 DNA reads TGCAGCGTTGCAGGGATCTTCAATGAGCAGTTCTTC. Amino acid sequence: CSVAGIFNEQFF.